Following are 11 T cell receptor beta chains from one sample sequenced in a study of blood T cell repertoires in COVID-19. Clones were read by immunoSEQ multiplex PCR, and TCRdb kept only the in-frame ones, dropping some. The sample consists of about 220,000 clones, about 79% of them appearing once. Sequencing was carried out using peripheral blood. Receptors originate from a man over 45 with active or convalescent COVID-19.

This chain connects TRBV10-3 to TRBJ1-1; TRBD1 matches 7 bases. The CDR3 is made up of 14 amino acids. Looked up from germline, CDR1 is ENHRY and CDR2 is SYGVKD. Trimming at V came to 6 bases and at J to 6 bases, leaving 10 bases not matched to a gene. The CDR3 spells CAISASTGSPEAFF. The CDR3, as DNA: TGTGCCATCAGCGCGTCGACAGGGTCGCCTGAAGCTTTCTTT.

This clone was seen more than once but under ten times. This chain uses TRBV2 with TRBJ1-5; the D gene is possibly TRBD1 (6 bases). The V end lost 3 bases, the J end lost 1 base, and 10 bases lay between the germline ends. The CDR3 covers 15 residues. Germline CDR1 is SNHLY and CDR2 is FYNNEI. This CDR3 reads CASSEGAASNQPQHF. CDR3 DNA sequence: TGTGCCAGCAGTGAGGGGGCCGCAAGCAATCAGCCCCAGCATTTT.

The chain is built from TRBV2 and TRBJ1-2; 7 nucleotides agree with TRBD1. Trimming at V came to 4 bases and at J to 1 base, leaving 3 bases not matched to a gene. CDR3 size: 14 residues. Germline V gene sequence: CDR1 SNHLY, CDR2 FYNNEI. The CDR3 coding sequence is TGTGCCAGCAGTGTGACAGGGTTTAACTATGGCTACACCTTC. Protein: CASSVTGFNYGYTF.

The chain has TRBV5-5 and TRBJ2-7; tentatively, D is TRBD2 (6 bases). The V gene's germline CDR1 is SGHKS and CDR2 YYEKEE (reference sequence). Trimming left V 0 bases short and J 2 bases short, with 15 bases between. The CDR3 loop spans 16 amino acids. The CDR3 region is CASSLALGRGPYEQYV. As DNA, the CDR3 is TGTGCCAGCAGCTTGGCCTTAGGGCGGGGCCCCTACGAGCAGTACGTC.

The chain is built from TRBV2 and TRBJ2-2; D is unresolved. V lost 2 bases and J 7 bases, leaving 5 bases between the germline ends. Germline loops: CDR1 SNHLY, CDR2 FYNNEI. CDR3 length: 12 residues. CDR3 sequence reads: CASSELVGELFF. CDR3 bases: TGTGCCAGCAGTGAACTAGTCGGGGAGCTGTTTTTT.

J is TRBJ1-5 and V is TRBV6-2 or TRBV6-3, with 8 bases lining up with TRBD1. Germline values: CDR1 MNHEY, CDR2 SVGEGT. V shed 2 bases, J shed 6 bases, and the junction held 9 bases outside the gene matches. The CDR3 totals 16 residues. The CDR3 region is CASSYPTGERVQPQHF. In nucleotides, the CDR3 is TGTGCCAGCAGTTACCCGACAGGGGAGCGGGTTCAGCCCCAGCATTTT.

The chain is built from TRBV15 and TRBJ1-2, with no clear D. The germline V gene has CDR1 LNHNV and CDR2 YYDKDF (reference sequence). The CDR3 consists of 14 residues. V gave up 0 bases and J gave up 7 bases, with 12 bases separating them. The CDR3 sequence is CATSRELRIGGYTF. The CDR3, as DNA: TGTGCCACCAGCAGAGAATTGCGTATTGGTGGCTACACCTTC.

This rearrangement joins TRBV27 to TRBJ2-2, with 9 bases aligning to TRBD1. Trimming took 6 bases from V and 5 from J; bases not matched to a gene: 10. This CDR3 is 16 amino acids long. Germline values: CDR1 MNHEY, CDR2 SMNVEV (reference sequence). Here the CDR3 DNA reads TGTGCCAGCAGGACGCCGGGACAGGGAGAAACCGGGGAGCTGTTTTTT. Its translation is CASRTPGQGETGELFF.

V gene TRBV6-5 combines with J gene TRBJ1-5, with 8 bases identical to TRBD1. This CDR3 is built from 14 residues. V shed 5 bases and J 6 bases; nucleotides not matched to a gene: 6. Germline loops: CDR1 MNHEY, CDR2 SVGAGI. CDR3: CASSRQGIRQPQHF. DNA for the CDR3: TGTGCCAGCAGTCGACAGGGGATCCGTCAGCCCCAGCATTTT.

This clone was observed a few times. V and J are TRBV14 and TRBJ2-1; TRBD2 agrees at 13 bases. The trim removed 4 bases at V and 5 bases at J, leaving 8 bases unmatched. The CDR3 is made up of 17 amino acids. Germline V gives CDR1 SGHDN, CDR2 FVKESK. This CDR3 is CASSPWTSGSGDNEQFF. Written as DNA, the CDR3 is TGTGCCAGCAGCCCCTGGACTAGCGGGAGTGGGGACAATGAGCAGTTCTTC.

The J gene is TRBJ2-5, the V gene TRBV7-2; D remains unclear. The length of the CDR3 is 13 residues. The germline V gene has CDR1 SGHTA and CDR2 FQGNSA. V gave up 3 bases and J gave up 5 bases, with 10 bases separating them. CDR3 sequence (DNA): TGTGCCAGCAGCTTGCGGCCAGTGGAGACCCAGTACTTC. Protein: CASSLRPVETQYF.